The 19 T cell receptor beta chains given below trace back to one sample, sequenced in a study of T cell responses to AZD1222 COVID-19 vaccine. Clones were read by immunoSEQ multiplex PCR, and TCRdb kept only the in-frame ones, dropping some. There are roughly 92,000 clones in the sample; roughly nine tenths occur only once, and around 5% lies in the top ten. The sample consisted of peripheral blood, taken 28 days after the second AZD1222 dose. The origin of the receptors is an adult who received the AZD1222 COVID-19 vaccine.

The V call is TRBV7-3, the J call TRBJ1-6, with TRBD1 matching 7 bases. CDR1 and CDR2 from the germline V gene are SGHTA and FQGTGA. With V trimmed by 5 bases and J by 9 bases, 4 bases remained unmatched. The CDR3 consists of 13 residues. The DNA for the CDR3 is TGTGCCAGCAGCCCCGACAGGGTTTCACCCCTCCACTTT. Protein: CASSPDRVSPLHF.

CDR3 loop: CASSQVDSSPLHF. CDR3 bases: TGTGCCAGCAGCCAAGTTGACTCTTCACCCCTCCACTTT. The gene calls are TRBV4-2 and TRBJ1-6, with D unclear. Deletions cut 1 base from V and 9 bases from J, with 7 bases between. Germline CDR1 LGHNA, CDR2 YNFKEQ. This CDR3 has 13 amino acids.

Turning to this clone: In the same sample, other DNA sequences code for this CDR3. The chain employs TRBV19 and TRBJ1-5, with D possibly TRBD1 on 5 matching bases. The CDR3 totals 14 residues. Germline V gene sequence: CDR1 LNHDA, CDR2 SQIVND (reference sequence). V lost 3 bases, J lost 3 bases, and 9 bases lay in between. The CDR3 region is CASSITGSNQPQHF. CDR3 coding DNA: TGTGCCAGTAGTATTACAGGCTCCAATCAGCCCCAGCATTTT.

The V and J genes are TRBV5-6 and TRBJ2-1; D is unresolved. The CDR3 contains 14 residues. The V and J ends lost 1 base and 6 bases respectively, with 11 bases between them. Germline CDR1 SGHDT, CDR2 YYEEEE. CDR3 protein: CASSLSLGSNEQFF. The DNA of the CDR3 is TGTGCCAGCAGCTTGTCGCTGGGATCCAATGAGCAGTTCTTC.

V usage is TRBV5-8 and J usage is TRBJ1-5, with 7 bases aligning to TRBD1. The CDR3 is 15 residues long. In germline, CDR1 is SGHTS, CDR2 YDEGEE. V shed 2 bases and J 5 bases; nucleotides not matched to a gene: 7. The CDR3 loop is CASSFFRQGDQPQHF. For the CDR3, the DNA is TGTGCCAGCAGCTTTTTCCGACAGGGAGATCAGCCCCAGCATTTT.

V usage is TRBV7-2 and J usage is TRBJ1-5; tentatively, D is TRBD1 (5 bases). The CDR3 totals 15 residues. V lost 3 bases and J 4 bases, leaving 13 bases between the germline ends. CDR1 and CDR2 (germline): SGHTA, FQGNSA. CDR3 sequence: CASSFVAGTNQPQHF. The CDR3 DNA sequence: TGTGCCAGCAGCTTTGTAGCAGGGACTAATCAGCCCCAGCATTTT.

V usage is TRBV19 and J usage is TRBJ1-3; no reliable D call. The V and J ends lost 5 bases and 4 bases respectively, with 12 bases between them. This CDR3 comprises 14 residues. CDR1 and CDR2 from the germline V gene are LNHDA and SQIVND (reference sequence). This chain's CDR3 is CASSPRTLGNTIYF. For the CDR3, the DNA is TGTGCCAGTAGTCCTCGGACGCTCGGAAACACCATATATTTT.

The rearrangement links TRBV7-2 to TRBJ2-5; 7 bases are shared with TRBD2. The ends lost 2 bases at V and 2 bases at J; junction bases unmatched: 2. Per germline, CDR1 SGHTA and CDR2 FQGNSA. The CDR3 length is 14 residues. The CDR3 loop reads CASSLRRGQETQYF. DNA for the CDR3: TGTGCCAGCAGCTTACGGCGGGGGCAAGAGACCCAGTACTTC.

CDR3 in amino acids: CASSQGRSTDTQYF. CDR3 bases: TGCGCCAGCAGCCAGGGACGGTCCACAGATACGCAGTATTTT. V and J are TRBV5-1 and TRBJ2-3, with D perhaps being TRBD1 or TRBD2 (5 bases each). CDR3 size: 14 residues. The V gene lost 4 bases and the J gene lost 2 bases, with 11 bases spanning the gap. Looked up from germline, CDR1 is SGHRS and CDR2 is YFSETQ. Using reference TRBV5-1 and TRBJ2-3 for the parts outside the CDR3, the full variable domain is KAGVTQTPRYLIKTRGQQVTLSCSPISGHRSVSWYQQTPGQGLQFLFEYFSETQRNKGNFPGRFSGRQFSNSRSEMNVSTLELGDSALYLCASSQGRSTDTQYFGPGTRLTVL.

In this sample, this clone turned up once. The J gene is TRBJ2-2, the V gene TRBV6-5; the match to TRBD1 covers 7 bases. J lost 5 bases, V lost 7 bases, and 7 bases had no gene match. The CDR3 runs 14 residues. In germline, CDR1 is MNHEY, CDR2 SVGAGI. The CDR3 is CASNRQGWTGELFF. In DNA, the CDR3 is TGTGCCAGCAACCGACAGGGCTGGACCGGGGAGCTGTTTTTT.

The V gene is TRBV19, the J gene TRBJ1-2; 7 nucleotides agree with TRBD1. J gave up 1 base and V 6 bases, and 5 bases lay outside the gene matches. This CDR3 has 14 amino acids. Germline V lookup: CDR1 LNHDA, CDR2 SQIVND (reference sequence). This CDR3 reads CASSPDRINYGYTF. The CDR3 coding sequence is TGTGCCAGTAGCCCGGACAGGATTAACTATGGCTACACCTTC. The whole variable domain, remainder taken from reference TRBV19 and TRBJ1-2, is DGGITQSPKYLFRKEGQNVTLSCEQNLNHDAMYWYRQDPGQGLRLIYYSQIVNDFQKGDIAEGYSVSREKKESFPLTVTSAQKNPTAFYLCASSPDRINYGYTFGSGTRLTVV.

The rearrangement joins TRBV5-8 to TRBJ1-5; 7 bases match TRBD1. CDR1 and CDR2 (germline): SGHTS, YDEGEE. The CDR3 sequence is 15 residues long. The trim removed 1 base at V and 4 bases at J, leaving 5 bases unmatched. The chain's CDR3 is CASSLRGLENQPQHF. As DNA, the CDR3 is TGTGCCAGCAGCTTGAGGGGGCTCGAAAATCAGCCCCAGCATTTT.

The chain is built from TRBV19 and TRBJ1-2, with TRBD1 matching 7 bases. Trimming at V came to 6 bases and at J to 0 bases, leaving 7 bases not matched to a gene. This CDR3 is built from 15 residues. In germline, CDR1 is LNHDA, CDR2 SQIVND (reference sequence). CDR3 amino acids: CASSRTGTANYGYTF. In DNA form, the CDR3 reads TGTGCCAGTAGCCGAACCGGGACAGCTAACTATGGCTACACCTTC.

V is TRBV7-9 and J is TRBJ1-2, with 7 positions matching TRBD1. V lost 2 bases, J lost 2 bases, and 5 bases stayed unmatched. This CDR3 contains 15 residues. The V gene's germline CDR1 is SEHNR and CDR2 FQNEAQ (reference sequence). The CDR3 nucleotides are TGTGCCAGCAGCTTAAGGGACAGCCTCAACTATGGCTACACCTTC. Amino acids: CASSLRDSLNYGYTF.

This clone was seen more than once but under ten times. The chain recombines TRBV9 with TRBJ1-2, with a possible D match to TRBD1 (6 bases). Germline CDR1 is SGDLS and CDR2 is YYNGEE. The CDR3 contains 14 residues. The V and J ends lost 5 bases and 2 bases respectively, with 13 bases between them. CDR3 sequence (DNA): TGTGCCAGCAGGGAACAGGGTAGGAACTATGGCTACACCTTC. This translates into CASREQGRNYGYTF.

The chain joins TRBV7-3 to TRBJ2-6; D gene ambiguous. Trimming shortened V by 1 base and J by 0 bases, and 1 base separated the two germline ends. The germline CDR1 and CDR2 sequences are SGHTA and FQGTGA. The CDR3 has 14 residues. Written as DNA, the CDR3 is TGTGCCAGCAGCTTAAGCTCTGGGGCCAACGTCCTGACTTTC. Its translation: CASSLSSGANVLTF. The complete variable domain, with remaining parts taken from reference TRBV7-3 and TRBJ2-6, reads GAGVSQTPSNKVTEKGKYVELRCDPISGHTALYWYRQSLGQGPEFLIYFQGTGAADDSGLPNDRFFAVRPEGSVSTLKIQRTERGDSAVYLCASSLSSGANVLTFGAGSRLTVL.

The chain joins TRBV12-5 to TRBJ2-7; tentative D call: TRBD2 (6 bases). The germline V gene has CDR1 LGHNT and CDR2 FRNRAP. This CDR3 has 13 amino acids. The germline V and J ends were trimmed by 7 bases and 2 bases, with 12 bases remaining between them. Here the CDR3 reads CASALGGTYEQYF. Here the CDR3 DNA reads TGTGCTAGTGCCTTGGGGGGAACCTACGAGCAGTACTTC.

The chain couples TRBV18 to TRBJ1-3; possible D gene TRBD1, 5 bases. Looked up from germline, CDR1 is KGHSH and CDR2 is LQKENI. This CDR3 has 15 amino acids. V lost 0 bases to trimming and J lost 4 bases, with 10 bases between them. The CDR3 region has the DNA TGTGCCAGCTCACCACCGTGGGACGGAGGAAACACCATATATTTT. It codes for CASSPPWDGGNTIYF.

This sequence joins TRBV3-1 (or the pseudogene TRBV3-2) and TRBJ1-1, with D possibly TRBD1 on 6 matching bases. There are 12 residues in the CDR3. Between the trimmed V and J ends, which lost 5 bases and 11 bases, there was a span of 15 bases. From germline, CDR1 is LGHDT and CDR2 YNNKEL (reference sequence). Here the CDR3 DNA reads TGTGCCAGCAGCAACATGGACCAGGGGGCTTTCTTT. Residues: CASSNMDQGAFF.